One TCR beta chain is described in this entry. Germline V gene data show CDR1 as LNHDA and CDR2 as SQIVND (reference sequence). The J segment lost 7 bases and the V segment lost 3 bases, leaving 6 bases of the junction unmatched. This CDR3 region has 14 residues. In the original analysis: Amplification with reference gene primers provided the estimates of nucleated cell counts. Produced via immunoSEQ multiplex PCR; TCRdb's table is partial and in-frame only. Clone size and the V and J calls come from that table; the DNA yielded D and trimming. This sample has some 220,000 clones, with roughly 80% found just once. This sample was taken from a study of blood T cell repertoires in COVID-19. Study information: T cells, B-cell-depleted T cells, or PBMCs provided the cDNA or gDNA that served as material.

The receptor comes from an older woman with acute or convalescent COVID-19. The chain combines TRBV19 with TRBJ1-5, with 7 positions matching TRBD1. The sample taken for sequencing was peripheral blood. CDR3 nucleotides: TGTGCCAGTAGTATCAGCACAGGGGAACAGCCCCAGCATTTT. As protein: CASSISTGEQPQHF.